Listed below are T cell receptor beta chains from one sample, sequenced in a study of blood T cell repertoires in COVID-19. TCRdb keeps only in-frame clones here, not all; method: immunoSEQ multiplex PCR. The repertoire consists of about 170,000 clones, with about 80% occurring once and the leading ten covering about 2.7%. The sequenced material came from peripheral blood. Every receptor here comes from a human donor with acute or convalescent COVID-19. The donor label of this sample is uncertain. The CDR3 runs from the conserved cysteine through the conserved F or W. The D gene is left open where the match is weak. Some rows have no size entry. The others give once, few or many, or a class for an expanded clone.

v_call,j_call,clone_size,d_call,cdr3_aa,cdr3_nt
TRBV11-2,TRBJ1-3,.,.,CASTVLNRNTIYF,TGTGCCAGCACCGTTCTAAATAGAAACACCATATATTTT
TRBV6-1,TRBJ1-2,.,TRBD1,CASSAPGQMLNGYTF,TGTGCCAGCAGTGCCCCGGGACAGATGCTCAATGGCTACACCTTC
TRBV4-1,TRBJ1-3,few,.,CASSQSGNTIYF,TGCGCCAGCAGCCAGAGTGGAAACACCATATATTTT
TRBV2,TRBJ2-7,few,TRBD2,CASSPGLAYHEQYF,TGTGCCAGCAGCCCCGGACTAGCGTACCACGAGCAGTACTTC
TRBV19,TRBJ2-2,.,TRBD1,CASSAGTGITGELFF,TGTGCCAGTAGTGCCGGGACAGGGATTACCGGGGAGCTGTTTTTT
TRBV5-1,TRBJ2-5,.,.,CASSSEGQETQYF,TGCGCCAGCAGCTCGGAGGGGCAAGAGACCCAGTACTTC
TRBV5-1,TRBJ1-6,.,.,CASSSGDEGYNSPLHF,TGCGCCAGCAGCTCGGGGGATGAAGGCTATAATTCACCCCTCCACTTT
TRBV10-3,TRBJ1-5,.,TRBD1,CAISDGDRGLNQPQHF,TGTGCCATCAGTGATGGGGACAGGGGGCTAAATCAGCCCCAGCATTTT
TRBV19,TRBJ1-5,.,.,CASSMLRSQPQHF,TGTGCCAGTAGTATGCTCAGGTCTCAGCCCCAGCATTTT
TRBV5-1,TRBJ2-1,once,TRBD2,CASSLEGLAGAAVNEQFF,TGCGCCAGCAGCTTGGAGGGACTAGCGGGGGCCGCCGTCAATGAGCAGTTCTTC
TRBV28,TRBJ1-6,.,.,CASSLPEASYNSPLHF,TGTGCCAGCAGTTTACCCGAGGCCTCCTATAATTCACCCCTCCACTTT
TRBV11-1,TRBJ2-5,.,TRBD2,CASSFGGRASGTQYF,TGTGCCAGCAGCTTTGGCGGGAGGGCCTCTGGGACCCAGTACTTC
TRBV19,TRBJ1-4,.,TRBD1,CASSPQGAPNEKLFF,TGTGCCAGTAGCCCTCAGGGGGCTCCTAATGAAAAACTGTTTTTT
TRBV3-1/TRBV3-2,TRBJ2-7,few,TRBD1,CASSQGPSTGGYF,TGTGCCAGCAGCCAAGGTCCCTCGACAGGGGGGTACTTC
TRBV6-5,TRBJ2-7,.,TRBD1,CASSSTGPVYEQYF,TGTGCCAGCAGCTCGACAGGGCCTGTCTACGAGCAGTACTTC
TRBV6-5,TRBJ1-1,.,.,CASSYDRKNTEAFF,TGTGCCAGCAGTTACGACAGGAAGAACACTGAAGCTTTCTTT
TRBV25-1,TRBJ1-1,.,TRBD1,CASPKDRGRLNTEAFF,TGTGCCAGCCCTAAGGACAGGGGGAGGTTGAACACTGAAGCTTTCTTT
TRBV5-4,TRBJ2-5,.,.,CASSPPDGRGSETQYF,TGTGCCAGCAGCCCCCCCGACGGCAGGGGTTCAGAGACCCAGTACTTC
TRBV18,TRBJ2-7,few,TRBD2,CASSLSSGGFYEQYF,TGTGCCAGCTCACTCTCTAGCGGGGGCTTCTACGAGCAGTACTTC
TRBV9,TRBJ1-4,.,.,CASSAGHFLNEKLFF,TGTGCCAGCAGCGCGGGACACTTCCTTAATGAAAAACTGTTTTTT
TRBV28,TRBJ1-5,.,.,CASSLLGGAHQPQHF,TGTGCCAGCAGCCTCCTGGGGGGGGCACATCAGCCCCAGCATTTT
TRBV11-3,TRBJ2-1,.,TRBD1,CASSLEGQTLNNEQFF,TGTGCCAGCAGCTTAGAGGGACAGACCTTAAACAATGAGCAGTTCTTC
TRBV30,TRBJ1-1,.,TRBD1,CAWNEDRANTEAFF,TGTGCCTGGAACGAGGACAGGGCGAACACTGAAGCTTTCTTT
TRBV12-3/TRBV12-4,TRBJ2-7,.,.,CASSSPPSEQYF,TGTGCCAGCAGTTCTCCCCCCTCCGAGCAGTACTTC
TRBV25-1,TRBJ2-5,.,TRBD1,CASSARTGQETQYF,TGTGCCAGCAGTGCCCGGACAGGGCAAGAGACCCAGTACTTC
TRBV5-4,TRBJ2-7,many,.,CASSAGSYEQYF,TGTGCCAGCAGCGCCGGCTCCTACGAGCAGTACTTC
TRBV6-1,TRBJ1-2,.,.,CASSDQAAPTNYGYTF,TGTGCCAGCAGTGATCAGGCAGCCCCTACTAACTATGGCTACACCTTC
TRBV18,TRBJ1-2,.,.,CASSPEGNYGYTF,TGTGCCAGCTCACCGGAGGGGAACTATGGCTACACCTTC
TRBV5-6,TRBJ1-3,.,.,CASSFIRGGNTIYF,TGTGCCAGCAGCTTCATTAGGGGTGGAAACACCATATATTTT
TRBV30,TRBJ1-4,.,.,CAWSNQVINEKLFF,TGTGCCTGGAGCAACCAGGTGATTAATGAAAAACTGTTTTTT
TRBV2,TRBJ1-6,.,TRBD1,CASRDRAGNSPLHF,TGTGCCAGCAGGGACAGGGCGGGGAATTCACCCCTCCACTTT